The T cell receptor (beta chain) described here comes from a study of HIV-infected children after antiretroviral therapy interruption. This CDR3 spans 13 amino acids. Germline V gene data show CDR1 as SQVTM and CDR2 as ANQGSEA. The V end was cut by 4 bases, the J end by 1 base, with 9 bases between. As for treatment: PENTA 11 planned treatment interruption arm or continuous ART arm. Samples needed at least 5 million viable cryopreserved PBMCs. The TCR library was built from RNA with a 3' RACE protocol and unique molecular identifiers. TCRdb itself ran the 3' RACE reads through MiXCR, one entry per CDR3 protein. This sample has about 89,000 distinct CDR3 sequences, with 5.5% to 8.5% found just once.

The chain is built from TRBV29-1 and TRBJ2-3; D is tentatively TRBD1 or TRBD2 (6 bases each). Sequences were derived from CD45RA+ CD4+ T cells from PBMCs, pooled from several time points, sampled from a donor given antiretroviral therapy, either interrupted or continuous. The subset was: naive CD4+ CD45RA+ CD45RO- T cells. The receptor comes from a pool of human donors with HIV. The CDR3 region is CSVAGARTDTQYF. The CDR3 DNA follows: TGCAGCGTTGCGGGGGCCCGCACAGATACGCAGTATTTT.